The sequence of this T cell receptor (beta chain) was determined in a study of blood T cell repertoires in COVID-19. On the study more broadly: Researchers got acute and convalescent COVID-19 samples from the United States, Italy and Spain.

Original handling: From reference gene primer amplification, estimates of nucleated cell counts were derived. Using immunoSEQ multiplex PCR, the repertoire was profiled, and TCRdb retains in-frame clones only, with some absent. V and J calls and clone size come straight from that table; D and trimming were deduced from the DNA. The sample holds 300,000 to 400,000 clones, approximately 91% seen once. This clone was found once. The V and J ends lost 5 bases and 5 bases respectively, with 12 bases between them. CDR3 length equals 13 residues. Germline loops: CDR1 SGHVS, CDR2 FNYEAQ. This receptor was obtained from a woman between 25 and 40 years old who had been exposed to COVID-19. Sequenced sample: PBMCs or T cells enriched from blood (not recorded which). This chain connects TRBV7-6 to TRBJ2-5, with D possibly being TRBD1 (6 bases). The CDR3 loop reads CASSAGQRETQYF. Here the CDR3 DNA reads TGTGCCAGCAGCGCTGGACAGAGGGAGACCCAGTACTTC.